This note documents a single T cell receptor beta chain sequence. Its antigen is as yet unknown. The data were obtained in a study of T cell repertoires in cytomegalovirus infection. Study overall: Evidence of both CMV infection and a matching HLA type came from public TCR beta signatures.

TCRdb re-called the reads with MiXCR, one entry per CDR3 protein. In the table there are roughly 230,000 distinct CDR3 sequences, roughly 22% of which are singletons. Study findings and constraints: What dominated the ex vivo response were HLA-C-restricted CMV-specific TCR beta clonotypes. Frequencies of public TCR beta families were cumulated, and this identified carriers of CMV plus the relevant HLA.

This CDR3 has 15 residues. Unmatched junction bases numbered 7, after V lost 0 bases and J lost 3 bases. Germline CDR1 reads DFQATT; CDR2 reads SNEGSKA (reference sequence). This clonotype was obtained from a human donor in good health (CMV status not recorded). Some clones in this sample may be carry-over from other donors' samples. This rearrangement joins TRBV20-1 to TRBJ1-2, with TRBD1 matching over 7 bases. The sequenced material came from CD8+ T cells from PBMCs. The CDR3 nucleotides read TGCAGTGCTAGAGAGGGATGGGACAGCGACTATGGCTACACCTTC. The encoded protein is CSAREGWDSDYGYTF.